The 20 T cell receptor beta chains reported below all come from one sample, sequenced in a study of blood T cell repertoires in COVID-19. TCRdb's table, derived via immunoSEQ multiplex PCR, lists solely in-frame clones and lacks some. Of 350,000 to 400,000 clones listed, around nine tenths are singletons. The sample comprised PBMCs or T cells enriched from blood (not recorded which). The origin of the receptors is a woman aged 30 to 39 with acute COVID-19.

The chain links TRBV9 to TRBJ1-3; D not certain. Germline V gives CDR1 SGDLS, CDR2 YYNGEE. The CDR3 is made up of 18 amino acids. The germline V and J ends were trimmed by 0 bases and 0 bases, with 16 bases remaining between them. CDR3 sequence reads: CASSVDPAGSSSGNTIYF. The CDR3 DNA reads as TGTGCCAGCAGCGTAGATCCCGCGGGATCTTCCTCTGGAAACACCATATATTTT.

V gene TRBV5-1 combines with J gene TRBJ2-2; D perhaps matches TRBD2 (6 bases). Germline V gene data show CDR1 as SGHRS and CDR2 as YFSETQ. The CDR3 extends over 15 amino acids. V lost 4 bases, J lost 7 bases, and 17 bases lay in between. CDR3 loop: CASSGTDYGGGELFF. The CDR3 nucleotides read TGCGCCAGCAGCGGAACAGATTACGGGGGCGGGGAGCTGTTTTTT.

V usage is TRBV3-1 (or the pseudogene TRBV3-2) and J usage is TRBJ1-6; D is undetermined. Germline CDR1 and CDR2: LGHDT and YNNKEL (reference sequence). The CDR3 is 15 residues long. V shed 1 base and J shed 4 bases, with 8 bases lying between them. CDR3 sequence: CASSQGGNYNSPLHF. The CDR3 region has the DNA TGTGCCAGCAGCCAAGGAGGGAATTATAATTCACCCCTCCACTTT.

For the CDR3, the DNA is TGTGCCACCAGGGGGACAGGGGATCGCACAGATACGCAGTATTTT. Translation gives CATRGTGDRTDTQYF. This chain connects TRBV24-1 to TRBJ2-3; 10 bases agree with TRBD1. Per the germline V gene, CDR1 is KGHDR and CDR2 is SFDVKD. The CDR3 is made up of 15 amino acids. V gave up 7 bases and J gave up 1 base; unmatched junction bases: 4.

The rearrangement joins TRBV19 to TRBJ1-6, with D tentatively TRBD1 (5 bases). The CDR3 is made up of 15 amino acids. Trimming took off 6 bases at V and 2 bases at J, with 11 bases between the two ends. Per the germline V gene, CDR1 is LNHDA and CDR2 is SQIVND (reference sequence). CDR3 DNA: TGTGCCAGTAGCCACGAGGACACCTATAATTCACCCCTCCACTTT. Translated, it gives CASSHEDTYNSPLHF.

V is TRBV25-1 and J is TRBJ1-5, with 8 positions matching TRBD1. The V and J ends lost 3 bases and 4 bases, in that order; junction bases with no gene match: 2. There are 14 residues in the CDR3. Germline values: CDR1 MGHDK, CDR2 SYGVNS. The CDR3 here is CASSETGENQPQHF. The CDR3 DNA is TGTGCCAGCAGTGAGACAGGGGAAAATCAGCCCCAGCATTTT.

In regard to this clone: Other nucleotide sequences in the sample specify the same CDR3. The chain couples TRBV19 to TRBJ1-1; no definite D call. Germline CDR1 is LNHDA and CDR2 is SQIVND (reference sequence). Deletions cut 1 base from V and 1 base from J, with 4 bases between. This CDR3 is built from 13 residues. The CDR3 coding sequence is TGTGCCAGTAGTATAGGTCGGAACACTGAAGCTTTCTTT. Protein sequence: CASSIGRNTEAFF.

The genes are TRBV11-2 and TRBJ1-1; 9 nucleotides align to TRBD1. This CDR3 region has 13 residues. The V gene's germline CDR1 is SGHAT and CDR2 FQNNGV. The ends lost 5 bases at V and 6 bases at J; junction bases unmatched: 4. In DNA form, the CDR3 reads TGTGCCAGCAGCCCGGACAGGGGCGCTGAAGCTTTCTTT. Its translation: CASSPDRGAEAFF.

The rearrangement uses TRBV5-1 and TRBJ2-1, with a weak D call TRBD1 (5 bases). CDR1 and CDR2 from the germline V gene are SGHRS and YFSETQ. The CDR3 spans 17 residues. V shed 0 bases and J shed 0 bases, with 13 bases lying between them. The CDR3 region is CASSLESGQGSYNEQFF. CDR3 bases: TGCGCCAGCAGCTTGGAATCCGGTCAGGGCTCCTACAATGAGCAGTTCTTC.

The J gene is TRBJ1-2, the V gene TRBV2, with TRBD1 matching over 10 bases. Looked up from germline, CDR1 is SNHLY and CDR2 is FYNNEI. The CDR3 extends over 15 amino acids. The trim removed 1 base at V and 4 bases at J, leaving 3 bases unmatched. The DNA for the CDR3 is TGTGCCAGCAGTGAAGTCCGGACAGGGGGCTATGGCTACACCTTC. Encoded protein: CASSEVRTGGYGYTF.

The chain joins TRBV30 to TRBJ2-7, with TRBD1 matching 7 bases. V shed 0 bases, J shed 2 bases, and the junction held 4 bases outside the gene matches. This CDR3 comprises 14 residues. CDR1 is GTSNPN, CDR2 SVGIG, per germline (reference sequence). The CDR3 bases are TGTGCCTGGAGTGTAGGGGACAGAGCCTACGAGCAGTACTTC. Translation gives CAWSVGDRAYEQYF.

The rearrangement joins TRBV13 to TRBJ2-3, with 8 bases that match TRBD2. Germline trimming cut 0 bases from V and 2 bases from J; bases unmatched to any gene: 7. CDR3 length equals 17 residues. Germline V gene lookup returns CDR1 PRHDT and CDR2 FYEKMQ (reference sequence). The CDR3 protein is CASSLGKAGEITDTQYF. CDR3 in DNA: TGTGCCAGCAGCTTAGGCAAAGCGGGGGAGATCACAGATACGCAGTATTTT. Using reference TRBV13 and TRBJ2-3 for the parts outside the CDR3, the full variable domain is AAGVIQSPRHLIKEKRETATLKCYPIPRHDTVYWYQQGPGQDPQFLISFYEKMQSDKGSIPDRFSAQQFSDYHSELNMSSLELGDSALYFCASSLGKAGEITDTQYFGPGTRLTVL.

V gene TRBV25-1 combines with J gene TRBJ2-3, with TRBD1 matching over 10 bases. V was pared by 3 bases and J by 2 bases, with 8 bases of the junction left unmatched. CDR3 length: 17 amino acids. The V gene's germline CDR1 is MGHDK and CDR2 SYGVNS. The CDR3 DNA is TGTGCCAGCAGTGATACGAGGGACAGGGGCATCACAGATACGCAGTATTTT. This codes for CASSDTRDRGITDTQYF. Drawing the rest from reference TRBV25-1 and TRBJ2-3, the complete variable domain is EADIYQTPRYLVIGTGKKITLECSQTMGHDKMYWYQQDPGMELHLIHYSYGVNSTEKGDLSSESTVSRIRTEHFPLTLESARPSHTSQYLCASSDTRDRGITDTQYFGPGTRLTVL.

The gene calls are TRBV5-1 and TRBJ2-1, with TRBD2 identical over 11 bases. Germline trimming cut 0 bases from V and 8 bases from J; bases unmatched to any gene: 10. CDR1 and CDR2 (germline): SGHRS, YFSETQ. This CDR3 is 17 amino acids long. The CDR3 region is CASSLVSSGGPWDEQFF. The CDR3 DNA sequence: TGCGCCAGCAGCTTGGTTTCTAGCGGGGGGCCATGGGATGAGCAGTTCTTC.

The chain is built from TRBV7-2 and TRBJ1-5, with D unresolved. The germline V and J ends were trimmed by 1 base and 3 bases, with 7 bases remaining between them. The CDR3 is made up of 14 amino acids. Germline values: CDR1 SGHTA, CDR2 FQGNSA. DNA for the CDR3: TGTGCCAGCAGCTTAGGAGGGATCAATCAGCCCCAGCATTTT. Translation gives CASSLGGINQPQHF. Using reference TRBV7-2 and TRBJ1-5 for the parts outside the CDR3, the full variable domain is GAGVSQSPSNKVTEKGKDVELRCDPISGHTALYWYRQSLGQGLEFLIYFQGNSAPDKSGLPSDRFSAERTGGSVSTLTIQRTQQEDSAVYLCASSLGGINQPQHFGDGTRLSIL.

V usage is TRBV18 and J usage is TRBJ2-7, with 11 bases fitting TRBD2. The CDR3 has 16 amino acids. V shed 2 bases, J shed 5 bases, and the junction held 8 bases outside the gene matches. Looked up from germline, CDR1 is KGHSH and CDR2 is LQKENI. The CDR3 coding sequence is TGTGCCAGCTCACCATCAACTAGCGGGGGATCCCACGAGCAGTACTTC. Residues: CASSPSTSGGSHEQYF.

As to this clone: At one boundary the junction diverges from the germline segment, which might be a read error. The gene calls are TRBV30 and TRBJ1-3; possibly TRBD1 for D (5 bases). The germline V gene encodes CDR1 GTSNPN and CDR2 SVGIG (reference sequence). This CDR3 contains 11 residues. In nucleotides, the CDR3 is TGTGCCTGGAGTGAGGCGAGCCGGACACATTTT. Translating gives CAWSEASRTHF. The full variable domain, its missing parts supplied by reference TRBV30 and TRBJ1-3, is SQTIHQWPATLVQPVGSPLSLECTVEGTSNPNLYWYRQAAGRGLQLLFYSVGIGQISSEVPQNLSASRPQDRQFILSSKKLLLSDSGFYLCAWSEASRTHFGEGSWLTVV.

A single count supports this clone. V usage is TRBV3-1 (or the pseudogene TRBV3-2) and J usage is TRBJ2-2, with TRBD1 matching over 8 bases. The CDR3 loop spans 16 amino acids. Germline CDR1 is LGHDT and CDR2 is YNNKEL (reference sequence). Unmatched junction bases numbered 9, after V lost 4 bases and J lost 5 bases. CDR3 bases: TGTGCCAGCAGCCCATACCTCAGGGGGCGGACCGGGGAGCTGTTTTTT. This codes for CASSPYLRGRTGELFF.

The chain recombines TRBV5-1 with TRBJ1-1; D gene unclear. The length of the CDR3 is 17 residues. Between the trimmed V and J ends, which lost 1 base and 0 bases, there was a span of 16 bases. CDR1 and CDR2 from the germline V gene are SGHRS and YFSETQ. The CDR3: CASSLRGGEVMNTEAFF. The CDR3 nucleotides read TGCGCCAGCAGCTTGCGGGGTGGGGAGGTCATGAACACTGAAGCTTTCTTT.

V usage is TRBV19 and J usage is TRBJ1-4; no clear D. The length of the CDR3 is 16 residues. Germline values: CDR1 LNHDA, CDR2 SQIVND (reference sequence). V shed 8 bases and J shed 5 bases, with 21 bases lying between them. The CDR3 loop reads CASSSPSRILNEKLFF. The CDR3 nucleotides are TGTGCCAGTTCCTCTCCATCCAGGATTCTGAATGAAAAACTGTTTTTT. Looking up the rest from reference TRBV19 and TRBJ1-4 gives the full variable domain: DGGITQSPKYLFRKEGQNVTLSCEQNLNHDAMYWYRQDPGQGLRLIYYSQIVNDFQKGDIAEGYSVSREKKESFPLTVTSAQKNPTAFYLCASSSPSRILNEKLFFGSGTQLSVL.